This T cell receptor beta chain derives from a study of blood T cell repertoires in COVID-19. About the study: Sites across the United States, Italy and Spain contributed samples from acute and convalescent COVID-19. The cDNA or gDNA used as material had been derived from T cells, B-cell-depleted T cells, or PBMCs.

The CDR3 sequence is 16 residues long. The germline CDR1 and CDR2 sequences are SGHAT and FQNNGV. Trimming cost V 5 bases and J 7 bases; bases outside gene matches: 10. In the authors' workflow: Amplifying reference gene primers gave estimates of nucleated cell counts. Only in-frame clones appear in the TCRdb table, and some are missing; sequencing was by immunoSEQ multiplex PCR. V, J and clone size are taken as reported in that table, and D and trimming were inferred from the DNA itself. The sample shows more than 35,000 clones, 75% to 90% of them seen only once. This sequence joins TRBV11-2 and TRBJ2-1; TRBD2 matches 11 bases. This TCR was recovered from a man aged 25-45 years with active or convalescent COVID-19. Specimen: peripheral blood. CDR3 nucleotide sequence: TGTGCCAGCAGCCCGCTGGCTAGCGGGAGGACTAATGAGCAGTTCTTC. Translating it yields CASSPLASGRTNEQFF. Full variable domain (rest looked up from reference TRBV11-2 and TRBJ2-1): EAGVAQSPRYKIIEKRQSVAFWCNPISGHATLYWYQQILGQGPKLLIQFQNNGVVDDSQLPKDRFSAERLKGVDSTLKIQPAKLEDSAVYLCASSPLASGRTNEQFFGPGTRLTVL.